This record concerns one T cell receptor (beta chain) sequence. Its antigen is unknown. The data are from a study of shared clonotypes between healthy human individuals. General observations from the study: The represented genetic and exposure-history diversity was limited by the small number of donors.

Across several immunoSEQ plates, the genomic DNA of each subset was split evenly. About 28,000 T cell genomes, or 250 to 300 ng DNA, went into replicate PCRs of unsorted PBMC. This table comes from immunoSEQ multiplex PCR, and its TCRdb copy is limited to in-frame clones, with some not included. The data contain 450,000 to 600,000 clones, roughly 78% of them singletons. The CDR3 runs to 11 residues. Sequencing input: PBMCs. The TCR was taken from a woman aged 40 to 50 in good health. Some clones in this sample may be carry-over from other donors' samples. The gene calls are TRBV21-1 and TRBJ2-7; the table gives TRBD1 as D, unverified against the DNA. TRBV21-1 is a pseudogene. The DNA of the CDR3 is TGTGCCAGCCCTAGGGGCCACGAGCAGTACTTC. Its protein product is CASPRGHEQYF.